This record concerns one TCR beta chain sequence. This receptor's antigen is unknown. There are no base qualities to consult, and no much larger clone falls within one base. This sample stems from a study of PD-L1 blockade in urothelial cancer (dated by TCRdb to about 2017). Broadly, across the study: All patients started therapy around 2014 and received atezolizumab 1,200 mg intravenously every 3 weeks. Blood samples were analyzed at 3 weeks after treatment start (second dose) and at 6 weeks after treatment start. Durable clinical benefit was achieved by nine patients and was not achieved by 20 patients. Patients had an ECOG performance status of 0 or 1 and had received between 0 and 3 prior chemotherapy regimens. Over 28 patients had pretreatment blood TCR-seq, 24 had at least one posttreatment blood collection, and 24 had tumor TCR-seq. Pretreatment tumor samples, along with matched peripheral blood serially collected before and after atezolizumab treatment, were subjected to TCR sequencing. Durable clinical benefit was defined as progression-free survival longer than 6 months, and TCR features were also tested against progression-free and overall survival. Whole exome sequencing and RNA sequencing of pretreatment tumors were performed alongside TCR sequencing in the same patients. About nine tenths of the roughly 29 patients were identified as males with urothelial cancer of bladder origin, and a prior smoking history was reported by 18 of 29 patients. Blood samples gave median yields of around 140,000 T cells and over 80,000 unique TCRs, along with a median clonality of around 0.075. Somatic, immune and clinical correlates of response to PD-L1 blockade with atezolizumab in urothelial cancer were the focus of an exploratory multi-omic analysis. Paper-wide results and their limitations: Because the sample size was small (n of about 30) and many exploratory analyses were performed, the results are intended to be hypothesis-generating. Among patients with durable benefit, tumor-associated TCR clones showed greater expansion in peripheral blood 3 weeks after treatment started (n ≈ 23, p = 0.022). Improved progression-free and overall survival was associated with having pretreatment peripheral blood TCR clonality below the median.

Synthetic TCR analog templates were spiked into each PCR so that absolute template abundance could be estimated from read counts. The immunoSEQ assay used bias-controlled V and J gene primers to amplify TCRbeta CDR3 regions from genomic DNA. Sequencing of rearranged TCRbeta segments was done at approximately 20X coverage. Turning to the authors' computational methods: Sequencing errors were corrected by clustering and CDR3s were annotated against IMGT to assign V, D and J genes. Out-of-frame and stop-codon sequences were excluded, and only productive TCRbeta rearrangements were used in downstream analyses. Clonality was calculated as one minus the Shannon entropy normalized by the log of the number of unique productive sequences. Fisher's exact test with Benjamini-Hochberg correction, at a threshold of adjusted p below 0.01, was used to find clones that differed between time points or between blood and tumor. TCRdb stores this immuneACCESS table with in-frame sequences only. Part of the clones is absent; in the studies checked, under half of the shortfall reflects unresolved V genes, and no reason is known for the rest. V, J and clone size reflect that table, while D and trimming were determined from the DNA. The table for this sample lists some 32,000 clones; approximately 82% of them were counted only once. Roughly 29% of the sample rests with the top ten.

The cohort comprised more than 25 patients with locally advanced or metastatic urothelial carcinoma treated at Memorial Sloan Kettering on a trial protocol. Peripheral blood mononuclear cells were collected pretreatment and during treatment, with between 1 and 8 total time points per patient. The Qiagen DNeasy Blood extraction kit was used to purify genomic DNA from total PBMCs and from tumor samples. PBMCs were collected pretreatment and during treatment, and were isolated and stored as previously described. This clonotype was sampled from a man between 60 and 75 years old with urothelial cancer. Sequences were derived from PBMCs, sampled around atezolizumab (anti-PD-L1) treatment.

The CDR3 sequence is CASSQSGTSRTDTQYF. The sequence in DNA is TGTGCCAGCAGTCAGTCCGGGACTAGCCGCACAGATACGCAGTATTTT. This sequence uses TRBV6-4 and TRBJ2-3; the central 9 bases match TRBD2. Trimming accounts for 5 bases at V and 1 base at J, while the number of junction bases matched to no gene is 7. CDR1 and CDR2, per the germline V gene, are MRHNA and SNTAGT. The CDR3 goes from the cysteine to the phenylalanine over 16 residues. Only the CDR3 DNA stays, 48 bases, in frame from base 1.